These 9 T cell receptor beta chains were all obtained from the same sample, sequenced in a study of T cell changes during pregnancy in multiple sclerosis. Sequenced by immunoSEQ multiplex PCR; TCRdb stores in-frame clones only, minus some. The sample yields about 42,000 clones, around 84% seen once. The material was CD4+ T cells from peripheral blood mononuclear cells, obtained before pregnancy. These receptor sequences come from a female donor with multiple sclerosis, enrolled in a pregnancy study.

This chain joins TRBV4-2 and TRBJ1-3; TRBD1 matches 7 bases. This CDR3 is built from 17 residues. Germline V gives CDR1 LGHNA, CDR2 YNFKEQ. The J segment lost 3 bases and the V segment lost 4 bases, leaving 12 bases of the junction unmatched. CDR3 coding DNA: TGTGCCAGCAGCCGACCGGGACAGCTTTTTCTTGGAAACACCATATATTTT. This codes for CASSRPGQLFLGNTIYF.

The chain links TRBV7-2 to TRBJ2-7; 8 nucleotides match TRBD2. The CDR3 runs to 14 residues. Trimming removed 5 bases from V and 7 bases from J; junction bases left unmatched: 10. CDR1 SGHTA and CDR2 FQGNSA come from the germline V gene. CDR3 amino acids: CASSPPGTSREQYF. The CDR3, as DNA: TGTGCCAGCAGCCCACCCGGGACTAGTAGGGAGCAGTACTTC.

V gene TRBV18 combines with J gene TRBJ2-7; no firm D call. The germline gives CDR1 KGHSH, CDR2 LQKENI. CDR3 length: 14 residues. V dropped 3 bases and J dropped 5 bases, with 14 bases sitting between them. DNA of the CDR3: TGTGCCAGCTCACCTCTCTACACGACAAACGAGCAGTACTTC. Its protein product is CASSPLYTTNEQYF.

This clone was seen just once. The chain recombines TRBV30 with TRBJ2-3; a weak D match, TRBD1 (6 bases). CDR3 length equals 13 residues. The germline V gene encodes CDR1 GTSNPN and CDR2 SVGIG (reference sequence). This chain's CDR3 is CANRVVGTDTQYF. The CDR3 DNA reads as TGTGCGAACAGGGTGGTGGGGACAGATACGCAGTATTTT.

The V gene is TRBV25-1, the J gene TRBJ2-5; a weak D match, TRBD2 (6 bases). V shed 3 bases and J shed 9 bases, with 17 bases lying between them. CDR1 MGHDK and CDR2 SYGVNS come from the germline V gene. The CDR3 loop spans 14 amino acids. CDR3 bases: TGTGCCAGCAGTGAGCCTATAAGCGGGCGGCCCCAGTACTTC. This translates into CASSEPISGRPQYF.

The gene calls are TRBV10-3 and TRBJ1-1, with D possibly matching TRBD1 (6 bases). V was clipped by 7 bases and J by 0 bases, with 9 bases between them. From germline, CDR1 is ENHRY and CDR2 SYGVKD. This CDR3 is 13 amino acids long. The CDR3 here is CAIKQGVNTEAFF. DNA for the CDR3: TGTGCCATCAAACAGGGCGTGAACACTGAAGCTTTCTTT.

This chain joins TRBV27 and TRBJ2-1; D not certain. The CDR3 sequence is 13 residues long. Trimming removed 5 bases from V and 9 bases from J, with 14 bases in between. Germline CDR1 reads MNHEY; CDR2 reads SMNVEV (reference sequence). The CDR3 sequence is CASSLVERSEQFF. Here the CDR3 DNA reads TGTGCCAGCAGTCTAGTCGAGAGGAGTGAGCAGTTCTTC.

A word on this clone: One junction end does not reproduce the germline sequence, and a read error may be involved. The CDR3 bases are TGTGCCAGCAGCTTAGGTCCCCAGGGTTGGCTTTCGATCTTC. Its protein product is CASSLGPQGWLSIF. V gene TRBV7-2 combines with J gene TRBJ2-1; D is possibly TRBD1 (5 bases). This CDR3 contains 14 residues. Germline CDR1 and CDR2: SGHTA and FQGNSA.

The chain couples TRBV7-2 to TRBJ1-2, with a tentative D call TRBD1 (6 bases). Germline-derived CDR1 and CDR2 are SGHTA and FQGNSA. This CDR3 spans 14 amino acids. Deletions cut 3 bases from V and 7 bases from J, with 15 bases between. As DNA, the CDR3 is TGTGCCAGCAGCTTTTACAGGGAATCGGTTGGCTACACCTTC. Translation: CASSFYRESVGYTF. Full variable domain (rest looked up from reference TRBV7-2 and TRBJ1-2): GAGVSQSPSNKVTEKGKDVELRCDPISGHTALYWYRQSLGQGLEFLIYFQGNSAPDKSGLPSDRFSAERTGGSVSTLTIQRTQQEDSAVYLCASSFYRESVGYTFGSGTRLTVV.